These T cell receptor beta chains were read from a single sample in a study of PD-L1 blockade in urothelial cancer. Here immunoSEQ multiplex PCR was the method, and the copy in TCRdb shows in-frame clones only, minus some. Among 35,000 to 55,000 clones listed, about four fifths were seen once. Sequencing was performed on PBMCs, taken around atezolizumab (anti-PD-L1) treatment. Source of these receptors: a man in his sixties or seventies with urothelial cancer. Both conserved end residues are part of each CDR3. A D gene is named only where the DNA matches it firmly. Size values are once, few and many counts, or a class for expanded clones, and some rows have none.

D,size,V,J,DNA,CDR3
.,once,TRBV6-1,TRBJ1-5,TGTGCCAGCATTCCCGCGGCCCTCAATCAGCCCCAGCATTTT,CASIPAALNQPQHF
.,once,TRBV30,TRBJ2-5,TGTGCCTGGAGGGGAGGAGGCCGGAAGACCCAGTACTTC,CAWRGGGRKTQYF
.,.,TRBV6-1,TRBJ2-3,TGTGCCAGCAGGTTGGCAGGGGCCACGGATACGCAGTATTTT,CASRLAGATDTQYF
TRBD1,.,TRBV5-1,TRBJ1-2,TGCGCCAGCAGCCTGGACAGGCATAGCTACACCTTC,CASSLDRHSYTF
TRBD1,once,TRBV6-6,TRBJ2-5,TGTGCCAGCACCTGGGGGACAGAGAAATACTTC,CASTWGTEKYF
TRBD2,.,TRBV7-9,TRBJ2-3,TGTGCCAGCTCCTTGGGGGGCCTAGCGGGAGATACGCAGTATTTT,CASSLGGLAGDTQYF
TRBD1,few,TRBV5-6,TRBJ2-2,TGTGCCAGCAGCCCGACAGGGCGATCGACCGGGGAGCTGTTTTTT,CASSPTGRSTGELFF
TRBD2,.,TRBV27,TRBJ2-1,TGTGCCAGCAGTTTAGGGGCTAGCGGGAGTATTGGGGAGTTCTTC,CASSLGASGSIGEFF
TRBD1,.,TRBV5-1,TRBJ2-2,TGCGCCAGCAGCCATACAGGGGAGAAGACCGGGGAGCTGTTTTTT,CASSHTGEKTGELFF
.,.,TRBV20-1,TRBJ1-2,TGCAGTGCTAACAGGAACTATGGCTACACCTTC,CSANRNYGYTF